This T cell receptor (beta chain) was identified during a study of cytomegalovirus exposure and HLA in healthy donors. Across the study: Of approximately 400 genotyped donors, around 84% clustered with self-reported Caucasian donors. Study-level points and caveats: Later on, analysis showed that most CMV-associated TCR beta chains appeared to be HLA-restricted. There were several of the most significant clusters that appeared linked to common viral pathogens in a later analysis.

The CDR3 loop spans 16 amino acids. Germline V gene data show CDR1 as SGHNT and CDR2 as YENEEA. V was trimmed by 5 bases and J by 0 bases, leaving 16 bases between them. A word on this clone: The antigen is unknown.

The PCR used 60 Vbeta and 13 Jbeta primers. The repertoire was sequenced with immunoSEQ multiplex PCR; TCRdb's copy has only in-frame clones and lacks some. This table lists 80,000 to 95,000 clones. This TCR was sampled from a man aged 45-65 years in good health and CMV-seropositive. This sequence joins TRBV11-3 and TRBJ1-1, with D possibly being TRBD1 (6 bases). Sequenced: PBMCs. The CDR3 here is CASSPGQFLMNTEAFF. CDR3 nucleotide sequence: TGTGCCAGCAGCCCTGGACAGTTTCTAATGAACACTGAAGCTTTCTTT.